The T cell receptor (beta chain) described here comes from a study of cytomegalovirus exposure and HLA in healthy donors. Study details: About 79% of roughly 400 genotyped donors fell in the Caucasian-associated ancestry cluster. Study observations and caveats: For TCR beta chains, V- and J-gene trimming was later linked to a missense DCLRE1C variant. Across all donors, roughly uniform sequencing depth was an assumption of the presence/absence analyses.

PCR primers comprised 60 Vbeta and 13 Jbeta primers. Measured with immunoSEQ multiplex PCR; TCRdb has only the in-frame clones, and not every one. The sample contains around 200,000 clones, approximately 84% of which appear only once. On this clone: Its target is not known.

The origin of this receptor is a man over 45 in good health and CMV-seronegative. The sample comprised PBMCs.

The DNA for the CDR3 is TGTGCCAGCAGCCCCGGGAGGGGCAATCAGCCCCAGCATTTT. Translation: CASSPGRGNQPQHF. The chain combines TRBV7-9 with TRBJ1-5; D remains unclear. Germline V gene sequence: CDR1 SEHNR, CDR2 FQNEAQ (reference sequence). The ends were cut back, 5 bases at V and 2 bases at J, with 10 bases in the middle. The CDR3 loop spans 14 amino acids.